Sequencing of this TCR beta chain was carried out in a study of neurological immune-mediated disorders (dated by TCRdb to between 2019 and 2020). For the study in its entirety: Among the roughly 35 multiple sclerosis patients, relapsing-remitting MS accounted for around 30 and secondary progressive MS accounted for 3. Using UMI-based sequencing, the study compared peripheral blood TCR-beta repertoires from patients with HTLV-I-associated myelopathy (HAM/TSP), patients with multiple sclerosis, and healthy controls. The approximately 99 TCR-beta libraries included longitudinal samples, technical triplicates and paired sorted CD4+ and CD8+ T-cell subsets alongside PBMC samples. The cohort was made up of approximately 71 subjects, consisting of 15 or so HAM/TSP patients, 35 or so multiple sclerosis patients and around 20 healthy controls.

For unsorted PBMC libraries, 2 million PBMCs were used after storage in RNAlater at -80 degrees C until RNA extraction. Multiple sclerosis patients were enrolled in a US clinical protocol evaluating disease progression by magnetic resonance imaging. Peripheral blood was subjected to Ficoll-Hypaque density gradient centrifugation to isolate PBMCs, which were then cryopreserved in liquid nitrogen. Paper-wide results and their limitations: TCR clonal expansion was highest in HAM/TSP patients and lowest in MS patients, with MS patients falling below even healthy controls. Repertoires from 18 of 34 MS patients were grouped by phylogenetic analysis into a cluster of related CDR3 sequences, suggesting a possible repertoire-level signature. The MS cluster was not associated with any clinical or MRI features, and the authors stated that larger cohorts are needed. Expanded clones from different subjects shared no identical CDR3 amino acid sequences, which suggests that TCR-beta repertoires were private in all groups.

The table lists this clonotype with a few counts. Its antigen remains undetermined. Base qualities are missing; no much larger clone stands one base away. Its CDR3 holds 16 amino acids, cysteine through phenylalanine. Just CDR3 DNA is preserved here, 48 bases in frame from base 1. After removal of 2 bases from V and 6 bases from J, the junction retains 8 bases not matched to a gene. Based on the germline V gene, the CDR1 and CDR2 sequences are SGHTA and FQGTGA. cDNA was synthesized by template-switch 5'RACE using a primer with a 10-nucleotide random unique molecular identifier that tagged each TCR transcript. Each sequencing run produced over 190 million TCR-beta sequences covering 15-18 subjects. The RNeasy kit was used to extract total RNA. The KAPA Real-time Library Amplification kit was used to amplify TCR-beta VDJ regions with primers targeting the TCR constant region and the 5'RACE anchor. Sample indexes and Illumina adaptors were added in a first PCR, after which library yield was increased in a second PCR. After purification with Ampure beads, the TCR product of roughly 650 bp was size-selected on a 2% E-gel SizeSelection system. Before pooling, library quality was assessed on a Bioanalyzer, concentration was determined with Qubit, and library quantification was performed with the Kapa Library Quantification kit. Libraries were sequenced paired-end 2 x 150 bp on an Illumina HiSeq 2500. To increase sequence diversity, about 25-30% phiX was spiked into each library pool. For the original study's pipeline: Quality-filtered reads were processed with the UMI-based MiGEC pipeline, and over 75% of raw TCR sequences were removed by the MiGEC pipeline during error correction. VDJ genes were aligned to IMGT germline references, and each clonotype was defined by a unique CDR3 amino acid sequence together with V-J genes. VDJtools evaluated clonal expansion, Shannon diversity and CDR3 relatedness (CalcPairwiseDistances, ClusterSamples); CLCbio workbench built phylogenetic trees. Clones with at least 8 unique UMIs were defined as expanded, with this threshold being based on coefficient-of-variation modelling across technical triplicates. The raw public reads went through TCRdb reprocessing: fastp at Q25, MiXCR clone calling, in-frame beta chains kept. Rows merge per CDR3 protein into single entries with the most common DNA and genes. The V and J calls and clone size are TCRdb's, not the authors'. This sample has around 53,000 distinct CDR3 sequences in its table, and about 4% of those were observed once. The ten top clones hold roughly 3.1% of the sample.

The sequence was obtained from a middle-aged man with multiple sclerosis. Recombination linked TRBV7-3 to TRBJ2-1; 9 nucleotides in the junction match TRBD2. The material sequenced was PBMCs. This receptor carries the CDR3 CASSLPGASGANEQFF. The nucleotide sequence reads TGTGCCAGCAGCTTACCCGGGGCTAGCGGGGCCAATGAGCAGTTCTTC. This CDR3, with the reference TRBV7-3 and TRBJ2-1 proteins standing in past its ends, gives the full variable domain GAGVSQTPSNKVTEKGKYVELRCDPISGHTALYWYRQSLGQGPEFLIYFQGTGAADDSGLPNDRFFAVRPEGSVSTLKIQRTERGDSAVYLCASSLPGASGANEQFFGPGTRLTVL.